This T cell receptor beta chain was profiled in a study of neurological immune-mediated disorders. Study observations and caveats: In HTLV-1-associated myelopathy, TCR clonal expansion was greatest, whereas multiple sclerosis had the least, falling below healthy controls.

The authors produced cDNA by 5'RACE using 10-nucleotide random UMIs. Each CDR3 protein gets one entry after TCRdb re-called the 5' RACE reads with MiXCR. Among around 79,000 distinct CDR3 sequences listed, roughly 13% were seen once. V lost 5 bases to trimming and J lost 7 bases; unmatched junction nucleotides: 5. Germline V gene lookup returns CDR1 SSHAT and CDR2 FNYEAQ (reference sequence). The CDR3 is made up of 14 amino acids. The study drew its healthy controls from blood bank volunteers in Maryland, USA. The unsorted libraries were made from 2 million PBMCs kept at -80 C. Notes on this clonotype: Its antigen is not identified.

The V call is TRBV7-7, the J call TRBJ1-4, with TRBD1 matching over 9 bases. Specimen: PBMCs. The TCR originated in a woman aged 45-65 years in good health. CDR3 DNA: TGTGCCAGCAGCCCCGGGACAGGGCTTGAAAAACTGTTTTTT. Encoded protein: CASSPGTGLEKLFF.